These 17 T cell receptor beta chains were sequenced from one sample in a study of T cells in Graves' hyperthyroidism and ophthalmopathy. Template material for amplifying TCR beta CDR3 regions consisted of RNA transcripts. HTBI primers were employed in a first-round RT-PCR of the TCR CDR3. TCRdb re-called the multiplex PCR reads through MiXCR, storing one row per CDR3 protein. This sample has about 710,000 distinct CDR3 sequences; less than 20% occur once, and the top ten carry under 9.5%. Sequenced: blood. The receptors were sampled from a man aged 18 to 30 with Graves' hyperthyroidism.

This clonotype was counted between two and nine times. This chain links TRBV7-2 with TRBJ2-7; TRBD2 aligns across 8 bases. In germline, CDR1 is SGHTA, CDR2 FQGNSA. The CDR3 extends over 14 amino acids. V was clipped by 7 bases and J by 6 bases; unmatched bases: 11. DNA for the CDR3: TGTGCCAGCACCGACCCGGGACTAGATGGCGAGCAGTACTTC. Translating it yields CASTDPGLDGEQYF.

There are many counts of this clonotype. This chain joins TRBV13 and TRBJ2-7; D possibly corresponds to TRBD1 (6 bases). Germline V lookup: CDR1 PRHDT, CDR2 FYEKMQ (reference sequence). V was clipped by 5 bases and J by 0 bases, with 11 bases between them. The CDR3 sequence is 14 residues long. As DNA, the CDR3 is TGTGCCAGCAGCGGACAGAACAACTCCTACGAGCAGTACTTC. It codes for CASSGQNNSYEQYF.

The sample holds many counts of this clonotype. The chain uses TRBV2 and TRBJ2-7; maybe TRBD1 (6 bases). CDR1 is SNHLY, CDR2 FYNNEI, per germline. Deletions cut 2 bases from V and 2 bases from J, with 10 bases between. The length of the CDR3 is 14 residues. CDR3 loop: CASSETGLAYEQYF. The CDR3 nucleotides read TGTGCCAGCAGTGAAACAGGGTTGGCCTACGAGCAGTACTTC.

This clonotype was found many times. The chain is built from TRBV28 and TRBJ2-7; D gene ambiguous. The CDR3 contains 11 residues. V lost 6 bases to trimming and J lost 6 bases, with 9 bases between them. Germline loops: CDR1 MDHEN, CDR2 SYDVKM. The CDR3 here is CASRNYFEQYF. The CDR3, as DNA: TGTGCCAGCAGAAACTACTTCGAGCAGTACTTC. Using reference TRBV28 and TRBJ2-7 for the parts outside the CDR3, the full variable domain is DVKVTQSSRYLVKRTGEKVFLECVQDMDHENMFWYRQDPGLGLRLIYFSYDVKMKEKGDIPEGYSVSREKKERFSLILESASTNQTSMYLCASRNYFEQYFGPGTRLTVT.

V usage is TRBV4-2 and J usage is TRBJ2-1; D gene ambiguous. CDR1 is LGHNA and CDR2 is YNFKEQ in the germline V gene. There are 16 residues in the CDR3. The V end lost 0 bases, the J end lost 1 base, and 10 bases lay between the germline ends. Here the CDR3 DNA reads TGTGCCAGCAGCCAAGATCTGAGCGCATCCTACAATGAGCAGTTCTTC. Its translation is CASSQDLSASYNEQFF.

This clonotype was seen more than once but under ten times. The chain links TRBV7-9 to TRBJ2-2; D uncertain. Trimming took 5 bases from V and 5 from J, leaving 9 bases between them. The CDR3 has 13 amino acids. Germline values: CDR1 SEHNR, CDR2 FQNEAQ (reference sequence). This CDR3 reads CASSHLITGELFF. In DNA, the CDR3 is TGTGCCAGCAGCCACCTAATTACCGGGGAGCTGTTTTTT.

This clonotype was seen a few times. This rearrangement joins TRBV14 to TRBJ2-3; TRBD2 matches 13 bases. With 6 bases clipped from V and 2 bases from J, the junction kept 17 bases outside the gene matches. CDR1 and CDR2 (germline): SGHDN, FVKESK. The CDR3 consists of 20 residues. DNA for the CDR3: TGTGCCAGCAGAACCATTCCGGGACTAGCGGGACGTTGGATCACAGATACGCAGTATTTT. Amino acids: CASRTIPGLAGRWITDTQYF.

In its sample, this clonotype was seen many times. The chain links TRBV30 to TRBJ2-7; D remains unclear. The CDR3 is made up of 12 amino acids. Germline V lookup: CDR1 GTSNPN, CDR2 SVGIG (reference sequence). V lost 4 bases and J 0 bases, leaving 7 bases between the germline ends. Written as DNA, the CDR3 is TGTGCCTGGAAAAGCGTCTCCTACGAGCAGTACTTC. This gives the protein CAWKSVSYEQYF.

The V call is TRBV9, the J call TRBJ2-1; D not certain. CDR1 is SGDLS and CDR2 is YYNGEE in the germline V gene. V gave up 0 bases and J gave up 3 bases, with 7 bases separating them. The CDR3 runs to 14 residues. The CDR3 loop is CASSVATGYNEQFF. Here the CDR3 DNA reads TGTGCCAGCAGCGTAGCTACGGGCTACAATGAGCAGTTCTTC.

This clonotype was counted between two and nine times. V gene TRBV5-5 combines with J gene TRBJ2-7, with 8 bases matching TRBD1. With 4 bases clipped from V and 2 bases from J, the junction kept 11 bases outside the gene matches. The CDR3 is 16 amino acids. CDR1 is SGHKS, CDR2 YYEKEE, per germline (reference sequence). The CDR3, as DNA: TGTGCCAGCAGCCCCCGTTCTTGGGGACAGGCCTACGAGCAGTACTTC. This codes for CASSPRSWGQAYEQYF.

This rearrangement joins TRBV20-1 to TRBJ2-2; D is undetermined. CDR1 is DFQATT, CDR2 SNEGSKA, per germline (reference sequence). V was pared by 0 bases and J by 6 bases, with 17 bases between. This CDR3 has 16 residues. The CDR3 loop is CSARDAQTLISGELFF. As DNA, the CDR3 is TGCAGTGCTAGAGATGCACAGACGCTGATTTCCGGGGAGCTGTTTTTT.

This clonotype was seen more than once but under ten times. This rearrangement joins TRBV5-6 to TRBJ2-7; D unresolved. V lost 2 bases and J lost 5, with 14 bases in between. This CDR3 has 14 residues. CDR1 and CDR2 (germline): SGHDT, YYEEEE. CDR3 loop: CASSLTGLWDEQYF. The CDR3 DNA reads TGTGCCAGCAGCTTAACCGGCCTTTGGGACGAGCAGTACTTC.

The chain combines TRBV3-1 with TRBJ2-1; D is ambiguous. Germline V gene data show CDR1 as LGHDT and CDR2 as YNNKEL (reference sequence). The CDR3 length is 15 residues. The ends were cut back, 5 bases at V and 3 bases at J, with 14 bases in the middle. CDR3 sequence: CASSFSGYGYNEQFF. CDR3 nucleotides: TGTGCCAGCAGCTTCAGTGGCTACGGCTACAATGAGCAGTTCTTC.

The chain has TRBV7-3 and TRBJ2-3; D not resolved. The CDR3 spans 15 residues. Germline CDR1 is SGHTA and CDR2 is FQGTGA. Trimming removed 5 bases from V and 6 bases from J, with 18 bases in between. This CDR3 reads CASSQRADDQDTQYF. In DNA, the CDR3 is TGTGCCAGCAGCCAAAGAGCTGACGACCAGGATACGCAGTATTTT.

This clonotype has a count of ten or more. This chain uses TRBV20-1 with TRBJ2-1; D gene ambiguous. The CDR3 has 14 amino acids. With 4 bases removed from V and 2 bases from J, the gap between germline ends came to 12 bases. The V gene's germline CDR1 is DFQATT and CDR2 SNEGSKA (reference sequence). The CDR3 DNA follows: TGCAGTGCTACCACCCTCTCCCCCTACAATGAGCAGTTCTTC. Protein sequence: CSATTLSPYNEQFF.

A few counts support this clonotype. The chain is built from TRBV28 and TRBJ1-5; TRBD1 agrees at 10 bases. The CDR3 runs to 14 residues. Unmatched junction bases numbered 5, after V lost 5 bases and J lost 7 bases. CDR1 and CDR2 (germline): MDHEN, SYDVKM. CDR3 nucleotide sequence: TGTGCCAGCAGTCCGACAGGGGGCTGGCAGCCCCAGCATTTT. Residues: CASSPTGGWQPQHF.

This clonotype appeared many times. The chain combines TRBV3-1 with TRBJ2-2; D not certain. With 3 bases removed from V and 7 bases from J, the gap between germline ends came to 6 bases. This CDR3 is built from 12 residues. Germline V CDR1 and CDR2: LGHDT, YNNKEL (reference sequence). The CDR3 bases are TGTGCCAGCAGCCAGGGTGGCGGGGAGCTGTTTTTT. It translates to CASSQGGGELFF.